The clone carrying this TCR beta chain was observed a few times. Antigen: not known. Trimming took 3 bases from V and 2 from J, leaving 11 bases between them. The CDR3 sequence is 15 residues long. CDR1 is LNHDA, CDR2 SQIVND, per germline (reference sequence). The sample originates from a study of shared clonotypes between healthy human individuals. The donors, healthy adults who were HIV-negative, had experienced no recent acute infections or vaccinations. Study processing details: As immunoSEQ supplied junction-only sequences (without quality scores), filtering differed. Data came from immunoSEQ multiplex PCR; TCRdb stores just in-frame clones and leaves some out. The V and J calls and clone size were taken over from that table, and D and trimming were inferred from the DNA. Of nearly 1 million clones listed, over 75% were seen once; the top ten hold about 1.5%. Study observations and caveats: Larger estimated richness was generally recorded for naive subsets relative to memory subsets.

The chain employs TRBV19 and TRBJ1-5; possibly TRBD1 for D (6 bases). The TCR originated in a man in his late teens or twenties in good health. Sequenced sample: memory CD4+ T cells sorted from blood. As to subset: CD45RA-negative fraction. CDR3 nucleotide sequence: TGTGCCAGTAGTATTCTGGAGGGGGGCAATCAGCCCCAGCATTTT. This codes for CASSILEGGNQPQHF.